The 21 T cell receptor beta chains below come from one sample, sequenced in a study of cytomegalovirus exposure and HLA in healthy donors (dated by TCRdb to 2015 to 2018). The library was built by means of the immunoSEQ multiplex PCR assay. The multiplex PCR relied on a mix of 60 forward primers for TCR Vbeta segments and 13 reverse primers for TCR Jbeta segments. Here the immuneACCESS table is served through TCRdb, limited to in-frame sequences with V and J called. Missing clones are a known gap in these copies; in checked studies unresolved V genes cover under half, and the rest lacks a known reason. The sample contains 130,000 or so clones, 70% to 80% of them found a single time. The top ten hold 1.5% to 2% of the sample. The specimen sequenced was PBMCs. Receptor source: a female donor in good health and CMV-seronegative.

This clone was counted between two and nine times. This chain links TRBV5-3 with TRBJ1-5, with D possibly being TRBD1 (6 bases). TRBV5-3 is annotated as an ORF whose role is uncertain. The V and J ends lost 2 bases and 4 bases respectively, with 7 bases between them. The CDR3 is made up of 13 amino acids. The CDR3 region is CARSFRGNQPQHF. CDR3 sequence (DNA): TGTGCCAGAAGCTTCAGGGGTAATCAGCCCCAGCATTTT.

The V gene is TRBV27, the J gene TRBJ2-7, with 9 bases matching TRBD1. The CDR3 length is 16 residues. CDR1 is MNHEY, CDR2 SMNVEV, per germline (reference sequence). The ends lost 7 bases at V and 0 bases at J; junction bases unmatched: 10. Here the CDR3 reads CASNILTGGNSYEQYF. CDR3 nucleotides: TGTGCCAGCAATATTCTCACAGGGGGCAACTCCTACGAGCAGTACTTC.

The rearrangement links TRBV9 to TRBJ1-3; D possibly corresponds to TRBD1 (5 bases). In germline, CDR1 is SGDLS, CDR2 YYNGEE. This CDR3 contains 15 residues. The germline V and J ends were trimmed by 0 bases and 0 bases, with 7 bases remaining between them. The chain's CDR3 is CASSVAGSSGNTIYF. The CDR3 region has the DNA TGTGCCAGCAGCGTAGCAGGGTCCTCTGGAAACACCATATATTTT.

The V and J genes are TRBV18 and TRBJ1-1, with D unclear. Trimming took 3 bases from V and 11 from J, leaving 13 bases between them. This CDR3 has 12 amino acids. Looked up from germline, CDR1 is KGHSH and CDR2 is LQKENI. As DNA, the CDR3 is TGTGCCAGCTCACCTGGAGCGGGAGGGGCTTTCTTT. As protein: CASSPGAGGAFF.

The V call is TRBV27, the J call TRBJ2-3; 8 bases match TRBD2. Unmatched junction bases numbered 11, after V lost 0 bases and J lost 3 bases. Germline CDR1 is MNHEY and CDR2 is SMNVEV (reference sequence). The CDR3 runs to 18 residues. The CDR3 is CASSLSHFERGPTDTQYF. In DNA form, the CDR3 reads TGTGCCAGCAGTTTATCGCACTTCGAGCGGGGGCCGACAGATACGCAGTATTTT.

Only one count was recorded for this clone. The CDR3 region has the DNA TGTGCCAGTACCACAGGGACAGGCTTTAACTATGGCTACACCTTC. It yields the protein CASTTGTGFNYGYTF. V is TRBV19 and J is TRBJ1-2; 8 bases align to TRBD1. Germline V gives CDR1 LNHDA, CDR2 SQIVND (reference sequence). The CDR3 is made up of 15 amino acids. Losses at the gene ends were 7 bases for V and 1 base for J; bases not matched to a gene: 8.

V is TRBV16 and J is TRBJ1-5; TRBD1 is a possible D gene (5 bases). Per germline, CDR1 KGHSY and CDR2 FQNENV. This CDR3 region has 19 residues. Trimming removed 2 bases at V and 0 bases at J, with 20 bases between. The CDR3 reads CASSQGLVTVYNSNQPQHF. CDR3 DNA: TGTGCCAGCAGCCAAGGGTTGGTGACAGTGTATAATAGCAATCAGCCCCAGCATTTT.

The V gene is TRBV18, the J gene TRBJ2-7; 7 bases align to TRBD1. The germline CDR1 and CDR2 sequences are KGHSH and LQKENI. J lost 6 bases, V lost 4 bases, and 3 bases had no gene match. This CDR3 is 12 amino acids long. The CDR3 protein is CASSRRTGEQYF. The CDR3 DNA reads TGTGCCAGCTCACGACGGACAGGCGAGCAGTACTTC. Full variable domain (missing parts from reference TRBV18 and TRBJ2-7): NAGVMQNPRHLVRRRGQEARLRCSPMKGHSHVYWYRQLPEEGLKFMVYLQKENIIDESGMPKERFSAEFPKEGPSILRIQQVVRGDSAAYFCASSRRTGEQYFGPGTRLTVT.

The rearrangement links TRBV11-2 to TRBJ1-5, with 7 bases fitting TRBD1. The CDR3 has 15 residues. In germline, CDR1 is SGHAT, CDR2 FQNNGV. V shed 6 bases and J 1 base; nucleotides not matched to a gene: 6. CDR3 residues: CASSRQGGSNQPQHF. The CDR3 region has the DNA TGTGCCAGCAGTCGACAGGGAGGAAGCAATCAGCCCCAGCATTTT.

The chain is built from TRBV6-6 and TRBJ2-2; D ambiguous. Germline CDR1 reads MNHNY; CDR2 reads SVGAGI (reference sequence). This CDR3 is built from 13 residues. Trimming removed 2 bases from V and 7 bases from J, with 8 bases in between. Here the CDR3 DNA reads TGTGCCAGCAGTTACAACTTCTTCGGGGAGCTGTTTTTT. Translating it yields CASSYNFFGELFF.

This clone was found a few times. This chain uses TRBV7-9 with TRBJ1-1, with unresolved D. CDR1 is SEHNR, CDR2 FQNEAQ, per germline (reference sequence). The V end was cut by 5 bases, the J end by 3 bases, with 7 bases between. The CDR3 is 12 residues long. The CDR3 coding sequence is TGTGCCAGCAGCACTTATGACACTGAAGCTTTCTTT. This gives the protein CASSTYDTEAFF.

V usage is TRBV5-1 and J usage is TRBJ2-5; possibly TRBD2 for D (6 bases). V lost 4 bases and J lost 4, with 17 bases in between. Germline lookup yields CDR1 SGHRS and CDR2 YFSETQ. This CDR3 is 15 amino acids long. The CDR3 coding sequence is TGCGCCAGCAGCCTCGCGGGGAGCATCCGAGAGACCCAGTACTTC. The encoded protein is CASSLAGSIRETQYF.

The CDR3 spells CASSTSGANVLTF. The CDR3, as DNA: TGTGCCAGTAGTACATCTGGGGCCAACGTCCTGACTTTC. The chain combines TRBV19 with TRBJ2-6; unclear D gene. This CDR3 spans 13 amino acids. V was shortened by 4 bases and J by 1 base, with 2 bases between the two germline ends. Looked up from germline, CDR1 is LNHDA and CDR2 is SQIVND (reference sequence).

The chain carries TRBV19 and TRBJ2-3, with 8 bases lining up with TRBD2. The germline CDR1 and CDR2 sequences are LNHDA and SQIVND (reference sequence). Trimming removed 5 bases from V and 6 bases from J; junction bases left unmatched: 16. The CDR3 length is 17 residues. The CDR3 region is CASSWRGDPVFSDTQYF. CDR3 DNA sequence: TGTGCCAGTAGTTGGCGGGGGGACCCGGTTTTTTCGGATACGCAGTATTTT.

This clone appeared a single time. This chain links TRBV7-2 with TRBJ1-2; possibly TRBD1 for D (5 bases). CDR3 length: 17 residues. In germline, CDR1 is SGHTA, CDR2 FQGNSA. Trimming pared 4 bases from V and 3 bases from J, leaving 21 bases between. CDR3 residues: CASSSSPWEGLDYGYTF. For the CDR3, the DNA is TGTGCCAGCAGCTCATCCCCATGGGAGGGGCTTGACTATGGCTACACCTTC.

V and J are TRBV5-6 and TRBJ2-7, with D unclear. This CDR3 region has 13 residues. Trimming removed 2 bases at V and 2 bases at J, with 8 bases between. Germline-derived CDR1 and CDR2 are SGHDT and YYEEEE. For the CDR3, the DNA is TGTGCCAGCAGCTTACTGCTCGCCTACGAGCAGTACTTC. Amino acids: CASSLLLAYEQYF.

This clone came up a few times. The rearrangement links TRBV11-2 to TRBJ2-7; the D is unclear. This CDR3 contains 18 residues. Germline CDR1 is SGHAT and CDR2 is FQNNGV. Trimming stripped 1 base from V and 0 bases from J, with 19 bases between. CDR3 region: CASSLGGEQLQFSYEQYF. As DNA, the CDR3 is TGTGCCAGCAGCTTAGGCGGCGAGCAGCTTCAATTCTCCTACGAGCAGTACTTC.

This clone was recorded once. The rearrangement uses TRBV7-9 and TRBJ2-3, with a tentative D call TRBD1 (6 bases). V was trimmed by 0 bases and J by 1 base, leaving 8 bases between them. The CDR3 extends over 15 amino acids. Germline values: CDR1 SEHNR, CDR2 FQNEAQ (reference sequence). The DNA for the CDR3 is TGTGCCAGCAGCTTAGCGAACAGGGGCACAGATACGCAGTATTTT. Translating gives CASSLANRGTDTQYF. The full variable domain, its missing parts supplied by reference TRBV7-9 and TRBJ2-3, is DTGVSQNPRHKITKRGQNVTFRCDPISEHNRLYWYRQTLGQGPEFLTYFQNEAQLEKSRLLSDRFSAERPKGSFSTLEIQRTEQGDSAMYLCASSLANRGTDTQYFGPGTRLTVL.

The chain is built from TRBV4-1 and TRBJ2-1, with 10 nucleotides matching TRBD2. Unmatched junction bases numbered 8, after V lost 5 bases and J lost 4 bases. The CDR3 consists of 16 residues. CDR1 and CDR2 from the germline V gene are MGHRA and YSYEKL. The CDR3 region is CASSSNSGGAYNEQFF. As DNA, the CDR3 is TGCGCCAGCAGCTCGAACAGCGGGGGGGCTTACAATGAGCAGTTCTTC.

Worth noting for this clone: At the DNA level, this CDR3 is encoded by other sequences in the same sample as well. This CDR3 is CASSAGTGPLQPQHF. DNA of the CDR3: TGTGCCAGCAGCGCAGGGACAGGGCCCCTTCAGCCCCAGCATTTT. This chain connects TRBV9 to TRBJ1-5; 9 nucleotides agree with TRBD1. Germline V gene sequence: CDR1 SGDLS, CDR2 YYNGEE. J was trimmed by 6 bases and V by 3 bases; bases with no gene match: 7. The CDR3 is 15 amino acids.

The rearrangement links TRBV5-1 to TRBJ1-6; 9 nucleotides align to TRBD1. There are 17 residues in the CDR3. J was trimmed by 8 bases and V by 5 bases; bases with no gene match: 14. CDR1 and CDR2 (germline): SGHRS, YFSETQ. The CDR3 is CASSLQGSWDRDSPLHF. CDR3 nucleotides: TGCGCCAGCAGTCTTCAGGGCTCTTGGGACAGGGATTCACCCCTCCACTTT.